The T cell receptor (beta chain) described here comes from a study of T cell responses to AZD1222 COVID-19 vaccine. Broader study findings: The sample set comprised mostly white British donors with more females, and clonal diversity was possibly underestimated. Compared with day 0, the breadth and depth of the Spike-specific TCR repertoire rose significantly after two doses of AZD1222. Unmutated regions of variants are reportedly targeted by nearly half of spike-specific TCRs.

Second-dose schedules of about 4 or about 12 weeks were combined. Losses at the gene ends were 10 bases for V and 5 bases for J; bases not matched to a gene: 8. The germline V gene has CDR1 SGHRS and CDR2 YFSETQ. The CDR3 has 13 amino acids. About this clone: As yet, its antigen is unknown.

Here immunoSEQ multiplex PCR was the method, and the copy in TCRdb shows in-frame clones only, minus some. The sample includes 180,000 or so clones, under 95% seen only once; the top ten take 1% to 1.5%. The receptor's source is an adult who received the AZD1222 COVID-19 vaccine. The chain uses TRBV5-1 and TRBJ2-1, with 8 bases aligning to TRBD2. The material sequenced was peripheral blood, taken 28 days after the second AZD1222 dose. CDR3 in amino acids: CASQRENHNEQFF. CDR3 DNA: TGCGCCTCCCAGCGGGAGAACCACAATGAGCAGTTCTTC.